This is a list of T cell receptor beta chains from one sample in a study of early T cells in non-severe SARS-CoV-2 infection. TCRdb re-called the 5' RACE reads through MiXCR, storing one row per CDR3 protein. The sample has approximately 84,000 distinct CDR3 sequences, approximately 13% seen once. The sequencing sample was made of whole blood. The receptors come from an adult who was a healthcare worker with PCR-confirmed SARS-CoV-2 infection or an uninfected control (not recorded which). Each CDR3 is given with its conserved first and last residue. D genes are given only for firm matches. Only part of the rows carry a size: once, few, many, or a class if the clone is expanded.

j_call: TRBJ1-1
clone_size: -
cdr3_length: 12
v_call: TRBV12-3/TRBV12-4
d_call: -
cdr3_aa: CASTVANTEAFF
cdr3_nt: TGTGCCAGCACGGTGGCGAACACTGAAGCTTTCTTT

j_call: TRBJ2-3
clone_size: many
cdr3_length: 15
v_call: TRBV30
d_call: TRBD2
cdr3_aa: CAWSSGLAGGDTQYF
cdr3_nt: TGTGCCTGGAGCTCGGGACTAGCGGGAGGAGATACGCAGTATTTT

j_call: TRBJ2-7
clone_size: many
cdr3_length: 14
v_call: TRBV19
d_call: TRBD1
cdr3_aa: CASSPRTGIYEQYF
cdr3_nt: TGTGCCAGTAGTCCGAGGACAGGTATCTACGAGCAGTACTTC

j_call: TRBJ2-1
clone_size: -
cdr3_length: 20
v_call: TRBV12-3/TRBV12-4
d_call: -
cdr3_aa: CASSLAIKGRLYQSDNEQFF
cdr3_nt: TGTGCCAGCAGTTTAGCGATCAAGGGCCGTTTATACCAGAGCGACAATGAGCAGTTCTTC

j_call: TRBJ2-1
clone_size: -
cdr3_length: 18
v_call: TRBV7-2
d_call: TRBD2
cdr3_aa: CASSLRAGAISSYNEQFF
cdr3_nt: TGTGCCAGCAGCTTAAGAGCGGGAGCCATCAGCTCCTACAATGAGCAGTTCTTC

j_call: TRBJ2-3
clone_size: few
cdr3_length: 15
v_call: TRBV19
d_call: TRBD2
cdr3_aa: CASSRTSGRGDTQYF
cdr3_nt: TGTGCCAGTAGTAGGACTAGCGGGAGAGGAGATACGCAGTATTTT

j_call: TRBJ1-2
clone_size: few
cdr3_length: 12
v_call: TRBV28
d_call: -
cdr3_aa: CASRGAAYGYTF
cdr3_nt: TGTGCCAGCAGGGGGGCTGCCTATGGCTACACCTTC

j_call: TRBJ2-7
clone_size: -
cdr3_length: 13
v_call: TRBV5-1
d_call: -
cdr3_aa: CASSLDPETLRYF
cdr3_nt: TGCGCCAGCAGCTTGGACCCGGAGACGTTGCGGTACTTC

j_call: TRBJ2-1
clone_size: -
cdr3_length: 14
v_call: TRBV12-3/TRBV12-4
d_call: TRBD1
cdr3_aa: CASSPGTAYNEQFF
cdr3_nt: TGTGCCAGCAGTCCGGGGACAGCCTACAATGAGCAGTTCTTC

j_call: TRBJ1-2
clone_size: many
cdr3_length: 13
v_call: TRBV28
d_call: -
cdr3_aa: CASRNQGYYGYTF
cdr3_nt: TGTGCCAGCAGAAACCAGGGTTACTATGGCTACACCTTC

j_call: TRBJ1-2
clone_size: -
cdr3_length: 15
v_call: TRBV10-3
d_call: -
cdr3_aa: CAISENGYSYYGYTF
cdr3_nt: TGTGCCATCAGTGAAAACGGCTATAGCTACTATGGCTACACCTTC

j_call: TRBJ2-1
clone_size: -
cdr3_length: 20
v_call: TRBV21-1
d_call: -
cdr3_aa: CASSKASASGRGSSYNEQFF
cdr3_nt: TGTGCCAGCAGCAAAGCGTCGGCTAGCGGGAGAGGTAGCTCCTACAATGAGCAGTTCTTC

j_call: TRBJ2-7
clone_size: -
cdr3_length: 13
v_call: TRBV5-1
d_call: TRBD1
cdr3_aa: CASSWGQLYEQYF
cdr3_nt: TGCGCCAGCAGCTGGGGACAGCTCTACGAGCAGTACTTC

j_call: TRBJ1-2
clone_size: many
cdr3_length: 14
v_call: TRBV7-8
d_call: -
cdr3_aa: CASSPNEGTYGYTF
cdr3_nt: TGTGCCAGCAGCCCCAATGAAGGGACCTATGGCTACACCTTC

j_call: TRBJ1-2
clone_size: few
cdr3_length: 13
v_call: TRBV12-3/TRBV12-4
d_call: -
cdr3_aa: CASSLLQGYGYTF
cdr3_nt: TGTGCCAGCAGTTTACTACAGGGCTATGGCTACACCTTC

j_call: TRBJ2-1
clone_size: few
cdr3_length: 15
v_call: TRBV7-8
d_call: TRBD2
cdr3_aa: CASSFKSGSRYEQFF
cdr3_nt: TGTGCCAGCAGCTTTAAAAGCGGGAGTAGGTATGAGCAGTTCTTC

j_call: TRBJ1-1
clone_size: many
cdr3_length: 17
v_call: TRBV6-1
d_call: -
cdr3_aa: CASSRRGGRGSGAEAFF
cdr3_nt: TGTGCCAGCAGCCGTAGGGGGGGCCGGGGATCGGGCGCTGAAGCTTTCTTT

j_call: TRBJ2-2
clone_size: -
cdr3_length: 16
v_call: TRBV28
d_call: -
cdr3_aa: CASSLVGSSNTGELFF
cdr3_nt: TGTGCCAGCAGTTTAGTCGGGTCCTCGAACACCGGGGAGCTGTTTTTT

j_call: TRBJ1-1
clone_size: -
cdr3_length: 13
v_call: TRBV5-1
d_call: -
cdr3_aa: CASSFNRDTEAFF
cdr3_nt: TGCGCCAGCAGTTTCAACAGGGACACTGAAGCTTTCTTT

j_call: TRBJ2-7
clone_size: many
cdr3_length: 15
v_call: TRBV27
d_call: TRBD2
cdr3_aa: CASSSFAGAAYEQYF
cdr3_nt: TGTGCCAGCAGCTCTTTCGCGGGAGCAGCCTACGAGCAGTACTTC

j_call: TRBJ2-3
clone_size: -
cdr3_length: 15
v_call: TRBV7-2
d_call: -
cdr3_aa: CASSLSGGPTDTQYF
cdr3_nt: TGTGCCAGCAGCTTATCCGGGGGCCCCACAGATACGCAGTATTTT

j_call: TRBJ1-1
clone_size: few
cdr3_length: 14
v_call: TRBV7-8
d_call: -
cdr3_aa: CASSPDRFDTEAFF
cdr3_nt: TGTGCCAGCAGCCCTGATAGGTTTGACACTGAAGCTTTCTTT

j_call: TRBJ2-6
clone_size: -
cdr3_length: 16
v_call: TRBV30
d_call: -
cdr3_aa: CAWSPQGAPGANVLTF
cdr3_nt: TGTGCCTGGAGCCCTCAAGGGGCCCCTGGGGCCAACGTCCTGACTTTC

j_call: TRBJ2-7
clone_size: -
cdr3_length: 14
v_call: TRBV28
d_call: TRBD2
cdr3_aa: CASSRTSGTYEQYF
cdr3_nt: TGTGCCAGCAGTCGGACTAGCGGCACCTACGAGCAGTACTTC

j_call: TRBJ2-7
clone_size: -
cdr3_length: 18
v_call: TRBV16
d_call: TRBD2
cdr3_aa: CASSQSTSGSSRVYEQYF
cdr3_nt: TGTGCCAGCAGCCAATCGACTAGCGGGAGCTCTCGAGTCTACGAGCAGTACTTC

j_call: TRBJ1-2
clone_size: few
cdr3_length: 15
v_call: TRBV9
d_call: -
cdr3_aa: CASSVDSGNNYGYTF
cdr3_nt: TGTGCCAGCAGCGTAGATTCCGGAAATAACTATGGCTACACCTTC

j_call: TRBJ2-5
clone_size: few
cdr3_length: 15
v_call: TRBV6-5
d_call: TRBD1
cdr3_aa: CASSYSGTGQETQYF
cdr3_nt: TGTGCCAGCAGTTACTCCGGGACAGGGCAAGAGACCCAGTACTTC

j_call: TRBJ1-5
clone_size: -
cdr3_length: 13
v_call: TRBV7-6
d_call: -
cdr3_aa: CASSPQENQPQHF
cdr3_nt: TGTGCCAGCAGCCCACAGGAGAATCAGCCCCAGCATTTT

j_call: TRBJ1-1
clone_size: -
cdr3_length: 13
v_call: TRBV5-1
d_call: -
cdr3_aa: CASSAIMNTEAFF
cdr3_nt: TGCGCCAGCAGCGCCATAATGAACACTGAAGCTTTCTTT

j_call: TRBJ1-4
clone_size: many
cdr3_length: 9
v_call: TRBV29-1
d_call: TRBD1
cdr3_aa: CSAGTGGPF
cdr3_nt: TGCAGCGCAGGGACAGGGGGACCTTTT

j_call: TRBJ2-2
clone_size: -
cdr3_length: 18
v_call: TRBV10-3
d_call: TRBD2
cdr3_aa: CAISPQIRLARKTGELFF
cdr3_nt: TGTGCCATCAGTCCCCAAATAAGACTAGCGCGTAAGACCGGGGAGCTGTTTTTT

j_call: TRBJ2-1
clone_size: -
cdr3_length: 16
v_call: TRBV11-2
d_call: TRBD2
cdr3_aa: CASSQVVELAVNEQFF
cdr3_nt: TGTGCCAGCAGCCAGGTGGTTGAACTAGCGGTGAATGAGCAGTTCTTC

j_call: TRBJ2-3
clone_size: many
cdr3_length: 16
v_call: TRBV6-5
d_call: -
cdr3_aa: CASIPFKSGRTDTQYF
cdr3_nt: TGTGCCAGCATTCCCTTTAAAAGCGGCCGCACAGATACGCAGTATTTT

j_call: TRBJ2-1
clone_size: many
cdr3_length: 16
v_call: TRBV6-2/TRBV6-3
d_call: TRBD1
cdr3_aa: CASISKGTGNRNEQFF
cdr3_nt: TGTGCCAGCATTAGTAAGGGGACAGGGAACCGCAATGAGCAGTTCTTC

j_call: TRBJ2-1
clone_size: -
cdr3_length: 14
v_call: TRBV20-1
d_call: -
cdr3_aa: CSARVGGNYNEQFF
cdr3_nt: TGCAGTGCTAGAGTGGGGGGAAATTACAATGAGCAGTTCTTC

j_call: TRBJ1-1
clone_size: few
cdr3_length: 16
v_call: TRBV7-3
d_call: -
cdr3_aa: CASSTYGGTLNTEAFF
cdr3_nt: TGTGCCAGCAGCACATATGGAGGGACCCTGAACACTGAAGCTTTCTTT

j_call: TRBJ2-1
clone_size: -
cdr3_length: 16
v_call: TRBV11-2
d_call: -
cdr3_aa: CASRPLRRGTYNEQFF
cdr3_nt: TGTGCCAGCAGACCCCTTAGACGGGGCACCTACAATGAGCAGTTCTTC

j_call: TRBJ1-1
clone_size: -
cdr3_length: 13
v_call: TRBV30
d_call: -
cdr3_aa: CAWSEDGNTEAFF
cdr3_nt: TGTGCCTGGAGTGAGGACGGGAACACTGAAGCTTTCTTT

j_call: TRBJ2-4
clone_size: many
cdr3_length: 14
v_call: TRBV19
d_call: TRBD1
cdr3_aa: CASSWDRVTNIQYF
cdr3_nt: TGTGCCAGTAGTTGGGACAGGGTCACAAACATTCAGTACTTC

j_call: TRBJ2-7
clone_size: -
cdr3_length: 15
v_call: TRBV7-9
d_call: -
cdr3_aa: CASSPRGQLSYEQYF
cdr3_nt: TGTGCCAGCAGCCCGCGCGGACAGCTCTCCTACGAGCAGTACTTC

j_call: TRBJ1-6
clone_size: many
cdr3_length: 15
v_call: TRBV18
d_call: TRBD1
cdr3_aa: CASSLRDRENSPLHF
cdr3_nt: TGTGCCAGCTCACTCCGGGACAGGGAGAATTCACCCCTCCACTTT

j_call: TRBJ2-3
clone_size: -
cdr3_length: 11
v_call: TRBV29-1
d_call: -
cdr3_aa: CSCLSGDTQYF
cdr3_nt: TGCAGCTGCCTCAGCGGAGATACGCAGTATTTT

j_call: TRBJ1-6
clone_size: many
cdr3_length: 14
v_call: TRBV18
d_call: -
cdr3_aa: CASSRQALNSPLHF
cdr3_nt: TGTGCCAGCTCAAGACAGGCCCTTAATTCACCCCTCCACTTT

j_call: TRBJ1-1
clone_size: few
cdr3_length: 15
v_call: TRBV3-1
d_call: TRBD1
cdr3_aa: CASSQDYRGRTEAFF
cdr3_nt: TGTGCCAGCAGCCAAGATTACAGGGGAAGGACTGAAGCTTTCTTT

j_call: TRBJ1-2
clone_size: many
cdr3_length: 14
v_call: TRBV20-1
d_call: -
cdr3_aa: CSASVRPINYGYTF
cdr3_nt: TGCAGTGCTAGTGTTCGCCCGATTAACTATGGCTACACCTTC

j_call: TRBJ1-6
clone_size: few
cdr3_length: 14
v_call: TRBV9
d_call: -
cdr3_aa: CASGVGHPNSPLHF
cdr3_nt: TGTGCCAGTGGTGTTGGACACCCTAATTCACCCCTCCACTTT

j_call: TRBJ1-1
clone_size: few
cdr3_length: 14
v_call: TRBV29-1
d_call: -
cdr3_aa: CSVVIGRAGTEAFF
cdr3_nt: TGCAGCGTTGTCATCGGCCGGGCGGGAACTGAAGCTTTCTTT

j_call: TRBJ2-1
clone_size: -
cdr3_length: 15
v_call: TRBV18
d_call: TRBD1
cdr3_aa: CASSANRDSYNEQFF
cdr3_nt: TGTGCCAGCTCAGCTAACCGGGACAGCTACAATGAGCAGTTCTTC

j_call: TRBJ2-7
clone_size: -
cdr3_length: 13
v_call: TRBV10-3
d_call: -
cdr3_aa: CAISAAASYEQYF
cdr3_nt: TGTGCCATCAGTGCGGCTGCTTCCTACGAGCAGTACTTC

j_call: TRBJ2-1
clone_size: -
cdr3_length: 17
v_call: TRBV27
d_call: TRBD1
cdr3_aa: CASNFLGDRKSYNEQFF
cdr3_nt: TGTGCCAGCAACTTCCTCGGGGACAGGAAGTCCTACAATGAGCAGTTCTTC

j_call: TRBJ2-7
clone_size: many
cdr3_length: 12
v_call: TRBV29-1
d_call: -
cdr3_aa: CSVSGQSYEQYF
cdr3_nt: TGCAGCGTTTCGGGACAAAGCTACGAGCAGTACTTC

j_call: TRBJ2-3
clone_size: -
cdr3_length: 15
v_call: TRBV6-2/TRBV6-3
d_call: -
cdr3_aa: CASSYKTHSTDTQYF
cdr3_nt: TGTGCCAGCAGTTACAAGACTCACAGCACAGATACGCAGTATTTT

j_call: TRBJ2-1
clone_size: -
cdr3_length: 14
v_call: TRBV27
d_call: -
cdr3_aa: CASSFPGRGNEQFF
cdr3_nt: TGTGCCAGCAGTTTCCCCGGGAGAGGTAATGAGCAGTTCTTC

j_call: TRBJ2-1
clone_size: many
cdr3_length: 15
v_call: TRBV13
d_call: -
cdr3_aa: CASSLSTLPYNEQFF
cdr3_nt: TGTGCCAGCAGCTTATCGACCCTACCCTACAATGAGCAGTTCTTC

j_call: TRBJ2-3
clone_size: -
cdr3_length: 16
v_call: TRBV27
d_call: TRBD1
cdr3_aa: CASSLRGQVGTDTQYF
cdr3_nt: TGTGCCAGCAGTTTGAGGGGACAGGTCGGCACAGATACGCAGTATTTT

j_call: TRBJ2-3
clone_size: many
cdr3_length: 13
v_call: TRBV3-1
d_call: -
cdr3_aa: CASSLQSTDTQYF
cdr3_nt: TGTGCCAGCAGCCTCCAAAGCACAGATACGCAGTATTTT

j_call: TRBJ2-7
clone_size: few
cdr3_length: 16
v_call: TRBV3-1
d_call: TRBD2
cdr3_aa: CASSHLSGGRSYEQYF
cdr3_nt: TGTGCCAGCAGCCACCTAAGCGGGGGCCGCTCCTACGAGCAGTACTTC

j_call: TRBJ1-1
clone_size: -
cdr3_length: 13
v_call: TRBV6-1
d_call: -
cdr3_aa: CATIRGLNTEAFF
cdr3_nt: TGTGCCACTATCAGGGGTTTGAACACTGAAGCTTTCTTT

j_call: TRBJ1-2
clone_size: few
cdr3_length: 14
v_call: TRBV12-3/TRBV12-4
d_call: -
cdr3_aa: CASSFFPGDYGYTF
cdr3_nt: TGTGCCAGCAGTTTTTTCCCAGGGGACTATGGCTACACCTTC

j_call: TRBJ2-2
clone_size: -
cdr3_length: 15
v_call: TRBV7-2
d_call: -
cdr3_aa: CASSLSTLNTGELFF
cdr3_nt: TGTGCCAGCAGCTTGTCTACGTTGAACACCGGGGAGCTGTTTTTT